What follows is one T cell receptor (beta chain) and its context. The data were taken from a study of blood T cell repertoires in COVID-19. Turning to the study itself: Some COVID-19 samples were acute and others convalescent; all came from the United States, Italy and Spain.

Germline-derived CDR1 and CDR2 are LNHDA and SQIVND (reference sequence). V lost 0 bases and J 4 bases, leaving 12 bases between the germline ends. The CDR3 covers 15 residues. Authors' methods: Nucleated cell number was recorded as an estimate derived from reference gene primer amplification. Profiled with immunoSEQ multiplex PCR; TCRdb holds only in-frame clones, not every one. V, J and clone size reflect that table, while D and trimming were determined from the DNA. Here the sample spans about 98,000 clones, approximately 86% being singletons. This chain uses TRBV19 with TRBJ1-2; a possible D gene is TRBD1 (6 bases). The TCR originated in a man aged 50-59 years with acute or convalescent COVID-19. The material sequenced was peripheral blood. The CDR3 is CASSIDGGVSYGYTF. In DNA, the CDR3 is TGTGCCAGTAGTATAGATGGGGGCGTAAGCTATGGCTACACCTTC. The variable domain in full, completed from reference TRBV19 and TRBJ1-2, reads DGGITQSPKYLFRKEGQNVTLSCEQNLNHDAMYWYRQDPGQGLRLIYYSQIVNDFQKGDIAEGYSVSREKKESFPLTVTSAQKNPTAFYLCASSIDGGVSYGYTFGSGTRLTVV.